Listed below are T cell receptor beta chains from one sample, sequenced in a study of CD8+CD57+ T cells in acquired aplastic anemia. TCRdb re-called the reads with MiXCR, one entry per CDR3 protein. In the table there are fewer than 250,000 distinct CDR3 sequences, roughly half of which are singletons. Sequencing was done on a sample of sorted CD4+, CD8+, or CD8+CD57+ T cells (not recorded which) from PBMCs. These receptor sequences come from a human donor in good health, serving as a control. Both conserved end residues are part of each CDR3. The D gene is left open where the match is weak. Size values are once, few and many counts, or a class for expanded clones, and some rows have none.

d_gene: -; abundance: -; j_gene: TRBJ2-7; v_gene: TRBV20-1; CDR3nt: TGCAGTGCTAGAGTGAGCGCGGAGGCCTACGAGCAGTACTTC; CDR3aa: CSARVSAEAYEQYF
d_gene: TRBD2; abundance: -; j_gene: TRBJ2-5; v_gene: TRBV7-8; CDR3nt: TGTGCCAGCAGCTTTAGCGGGGGGGCAGAAGAGACCCAGTACTTC; CDR3aa: CASSFSGGAEETQYF
d_gene: -; abundance: -; j_gene: TRBJ2-7; v_gene: TRBV12-3/TRBV12-4; CDR3nt: TGTGCCAGCAGTTTAGCGCGTCAGGCCTACGAGCAGTACTTC; CDR3aa: CASSLARQAYEQYF
d_gene: -; abundance: -; j_gene: TRBJ1-1; v_gene: TRBV20-1; CDR3nt: TGCAGTGCATCGCAGCCGAACACTGAAGCTTTCTTT; CDR3aa: CSASQPNTEAFF
d_gene: TRBD1; abundance: many; j_gene: TRBJ1-2; v_gene: TRBV25-1; CDR3nt: TGTGCCAGCAGTGAACCGGGGACAGGGTGGGGCTACACCTTC; CDR3aa: CASSEPGTGWGYTF
d_gene: -; abundance: once; j_gene: TRBJ2-2; v_gene: TRBV19; CDR3nt: TGTGCCAGTAGTATAGTAGGTGGTTTGAACACCGGGGAGCTGTTTTTT; CDR3aa: CASSIVGGLNTGELFF
d_gene: TRBD2; abundance: -; j_gene: TRBJ2-7; v_gene: TRBV19; CDR3nt: TGTGCCAGTAGACCCTCTGTTGGCGGGGGGATCTACGAGCAGTACTTC; CDR3aa: CASRPSVGGGIYEQYF
d_gene: TRBD1; abundance: -; j_gene: TRBJ2-1; v_gene: TRBV10-3; CDR3nt: TGTGCCATCAGTGAGAGCATCGGGACAGGGCTCAATGAGCAGTTCTTC; CDR3aa: CAISESIGTGLNEQFF
d_gene: -; abundance: -; j_gene: TRBJ2-7; v_gene: TRBV7-9; CDR3nt: TGTGCCAGCAGCCCGACAGGAAACTCCTACGAGCAGTACTTC; CDR3aa: CASSPTGNSYEQYF
d_gene: -; abundance: once; j_gene: TRBJ1-2; v_gene: TRBV29-1; CDR3nt: TGCAGCGTTGAAGATCAACGGCATTATTATGGCTACACCTTC; CDR3aa: CSVEDQRHYYGYTF
d_gene: -; abundance: once; j_gene: TRBJ1-6; v_gene: TRBV6-5; CDR3nt: TGTGCCAGCAGTTACGGGACCTCCAATTCACCCCTCCACTTT; CDR3aa: CASSYGTSNSPLHF
d_gene: TRBD1; abundance: -; j_gene: TRBJ1-6; v_gene: TRBV2; CDR3nt: TGTGCCAGCAGTGATCAGGGGACAGGAGATTCACCCCTCCACTTT; CDR3aa: CASSDQGTGDSPLHF
d_gene: -; abundance: -; j_gene: TRBJ2-2; v_gene: TRBV29-1; CDR3nt: TGCAGCGTTAGCGAGGCGTGGGAGCTGTTTTTT; CDR3aa: CSVSEAWELFF
d_gene: TRBD1; abundance: -; j_gene: TRBJ1-2; v_gene: TRBV19; CDR3nt: TGTGCCACCTCCGGGACAGGGTATGGCTATGGCTACACCTTC; CDR3aa: CATSGTGYGYGYTF
d_gene: TRBD1; abundance: -; j_gene: TRBJ2-7; v_gene: TRBV9; CDR3nt: TGTGCCAGCAGCGCTCGGGACAGGGGCCACGAGCAGTACTTC; CDR3aa: CASSARDRGHEQYF
d_gene: TRBD2; abundance: many; j_gene: TRBJ2-7; v_gene: TRBV7-9; CDR3nt: TGTGCCAGCAGCTTAGAAACTAGCGGGGGTTCCTACGAGCAGTACTTC; CDR3aa: CASSLETSGGSYEQYF
d_gene: -; abundance: -; j_gene: TRBJ1-4; v_gene: TRBV10-1; CDR3nt: TGCGCCAGCAGTGCAACTAATGAAAAACTGTTTTTT; CDR3aa: CASSATNEKLFF
d_gene: -; abundance: few; j_gene: TRBJ2-6; v_gene: TRBV6-5; CDR3nt: TGTGCCAGCAGTTACTCGGACCAGGGTACTGGGGCCAACGTCCTGACTTTC; CDR3aa: CASSYSDQGTGANVLTF
d_gene: -; abundance: many; j_gene: TRBJ2-4; v_gene: TRBV9; CDR3nt: TGTGCCAGCAGCGCCCGGGACGGAAACATTCAGTACTTC; CDR3aa: CASSARDGNIQYF
d_gene: -; abundance: once; j_gene: TRBJ1-1; v_gene: TRBV5-8; CDR3nt: TGTGCCAGCAGCTGGGCGACACGTGGGACTGAAGCTTTCTTT; CDR3aa: CASSWATRGTEAFF
d_gene: TRBD2; abundance: -; j_gene: TRBJ2-1; v_gene: TRBV10-1; CDR3nt: TGCGCCACAAGGAGGGTAGCGGGGGAGGGGGAGCAGTTCTTC; CDR3aa: CATRRVAGEGEQFF
d_gene: -; abundance: -; j_gene: TRBJ1-5; v_gene: TRBV2; CDR3nt: TGTGCCAGCAGTGAAGGTGCAGGCAGCAATCAGCCCCAGCATTTT; CDR3aa: CASSEGAGSNQPQHF
d_gene: -; abundance: many; j_gene: TRBJ1-1; v_gene: TRBV6-1; CDR3nt: TGTGCCAGCCCTCGACAGCCGCCGGCTGAAGCTTTCTTT; CDR3aa: CASPRQPPAEAFF
d_gene: -; abundance: -; j_gene: TRBJ2-5; v_gene: TRBV10-1; CDR3nt: TGTGCCAGCAGCCAATCAGGGACATTCAAGACCCAGTACTTC; CDR3aa: CASSQSGTFKTQYF
d_gene: -; abundance: -; j_gene: TRBJ2-3; v_gene: TRBV7-8; CDR3nt: TGTGCCAGCAGCTTAGGGGAGGATACGCAGTATTTT; CDR3aa: CASSLGEDTQYF
d_gene: -; abundance: -; j_gene: TRBJ2-3; v_gene: TRBV20-1; CDR3nt: TGCAGTGCAATCAAGCGGGATACGCAGTATTTT; CDR3aa: CSAIKRDTQYF
d_gene: TRBD1; abundance: -; j_gene: TRBJ2-7; v_gene: TRBV7-3; CDR3nt: TGTGCCAGCAGCTTACAGGGACAGGGAAACGAGCAGTACTTC; CDR3aa: CASSLQGQGNEQYF
d_gene: -; abundance: -; j_gene: TRBJ1-6; v_gene: TRBV7-2; CDR3nt: TGTGCCAGCAGCTTAGGCAGTGATAATTCACCCCTCCACTTT; CDR3aa: CASSLGSDNSPLHF
d_gene: TRBD1; abundance: -; j_gene: TRBJ1-4; v_gene: TRBV18; CDR3nt: TGTGCCAGCTCACCACAGAGCGCATGGACAGGGGGGGAAAAACTGTTTTTT; CDR3aa: CASSPQSAWTGGEKLFF
d_gene: TRBD1; abundance: -; j_gene: TRBJ1-4; v_gene: TRBV15; CDR3nt: TGTGCCACCAGCAGTGGAACAGGGGATAATGAAAAACTGTTTTTT; CDR3aa: CATSSGTGDNEKLFF
d_gene: TRBD2; abundance: -; j_gene: TRBJ2-3; v_gene: TRBV10-3; CDR3nt: TGTGCCATCAGTGCGCTAGCGGGGAGTTACAATGAGCAGTATTTT; CDR3aa: CAISALAGSYNEQYF
d_gene: TRBD1; abundance: -; j_gene: TRBJ1-5; v_gene: TRBV19; CDR3nt: TGTGCCAGTAGACCCGGCGGACAGGGAATTGGCAATCAGCCCCAGCATTTT; CDR3aa: CASRPGGQGIGNQPQHF
d_gene: TRBD1; abundance: few; j_gene: TRBJ2-7; v_gene: TRBV25-1; CDR3nt: TGTGCCAGCAGTAATCGAGGGACAGGGGCCGAGCAGTACTTC; CDR3aa: CASSNRGTGAEQYF
d_gene: -; abundance: many; j_gene: TRBJ1-2; v_gene: TRBV13; CDR3nt: TGTGCCAGCAGCTTAGAAGGACAGGGCTACACCTTC; CDR3aa: CASSLEGQGYTF
d_gene: -; abundance: many; j_gene: TRBJ1-1; v_gene: TRBV11-3; CDR3nt: TGTGCCAGCAGCTCAGGGGCATCGAACACTGAAGCTTTCTTT; CDR3aa: CASSSGASNTEAFF
d_gene: -; abundance: -; j_gene: TRBJ2-1; v_gene: TRBV29-1; CDR3nt: TGCAGCGTTCGTAGGCGGTACGAGCAGTTCTTC; CDR3aa: CSVRRRYEQFF
d_gene: TRBD2; abundance: -; j_gene: TRBJ2-1; v_gene: TRBV7-2; CDR3nt: TGTGCCAGCAGCCCGTTAGCGGGGGGGGGGCACAATGAGCAGTTCTTC; CDR3aa: CASSPLAGGGHNEQFF
d_gene: -; abundance: -; j_gene: TRBJ2-6; v_gene: TRBV29-1; CDR3nt: TGCAGCGTTGCAGCTTCTAGCTCTGGGGCCAACGTCCTGACTTTC; CDR3aa: CSVAASSSGANVLTF
d_gene: -; abundance: once; j_gene: TRBJ2-5; v_gene: TRBV7-2; CDR3nt: TGTGCCAGCAGCTTTTTAACGGCGCGGGAGACCCAGTACTTC; CDR3aa: CASSFLTARETQYF
d_gene: TRBD1; abundance: -; j_gene: TRBJ1-1; v_gene: TRBV7-2; CDR3nt: TGTGCCAGCATGGCCGGGACAGGGAACACTGAAGCTTTCTTT; CDR3aa: CASMAGTGNTEAFF
d_gene: TRBD2; abundance: -; j_gene: TRBJ2-7; v_gene: TRBV20-1; CDR3nt: TGCAGTGCTAGAGATGGGAGGGGAAACGAGCAGTACTTC; CDR3aa: CSARDGRGNEQYF
d_gene: -; abundance: -; j_gene: TRBJ1-1; v_gene: TRBV7-2; CDR3nt: TGTGCCAGCAGCTTCGGGACACCTAACACTGAAGCTTTCTTT; CDR3aa: CASSFGTPNTEAFF